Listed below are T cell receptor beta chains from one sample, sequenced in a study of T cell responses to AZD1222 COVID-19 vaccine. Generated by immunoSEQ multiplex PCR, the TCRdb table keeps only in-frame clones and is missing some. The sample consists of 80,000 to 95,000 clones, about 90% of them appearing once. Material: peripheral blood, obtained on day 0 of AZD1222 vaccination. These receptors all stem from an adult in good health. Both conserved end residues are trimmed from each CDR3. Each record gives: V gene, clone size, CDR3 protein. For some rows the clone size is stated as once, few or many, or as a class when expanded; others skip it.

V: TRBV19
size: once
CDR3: ASNPTGGLTEAF

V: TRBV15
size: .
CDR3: ATSSSLAGYTEAF

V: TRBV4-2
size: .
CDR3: ASSQDAGFATTNEKLF

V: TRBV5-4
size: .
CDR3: ASSLPNQPQH

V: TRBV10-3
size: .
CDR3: ARLAGEETQY

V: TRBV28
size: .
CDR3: ASSKGQGNNEKLF

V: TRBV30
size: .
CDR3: AWSRHGREAYGYT

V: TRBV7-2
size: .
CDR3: ASSLTPSGRAYEQY

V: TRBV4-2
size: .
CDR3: ASSQDPPGEVYNEQF

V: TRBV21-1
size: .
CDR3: ASSLRQGRWHEQY

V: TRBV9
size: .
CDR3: ASSARDRPYEQY

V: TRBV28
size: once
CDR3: ASSTVGDMVYNEQF

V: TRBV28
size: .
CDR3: ASSGRDRNNEKLF

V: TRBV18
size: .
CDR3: ASSPTGNYNSPLH

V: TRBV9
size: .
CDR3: ASSVGSGQGAREQY

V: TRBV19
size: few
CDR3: ASSIADSYYEQY

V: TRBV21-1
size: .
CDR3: ASSPHLAGFSYEQY

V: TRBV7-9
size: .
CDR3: ASSSSRLAGGLEQF

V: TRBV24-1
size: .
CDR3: ATSAGPGSPLH

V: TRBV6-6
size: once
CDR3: ASSYTSGSSDTQY

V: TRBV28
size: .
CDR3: ASSLVSEETQY

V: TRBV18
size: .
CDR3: ASSPKGQGVTGELF

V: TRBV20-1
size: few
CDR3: SVREAYGYT

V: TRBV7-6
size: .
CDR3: ASSSGLARDEQY

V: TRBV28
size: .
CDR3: ASGRANRGAQY

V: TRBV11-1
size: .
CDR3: ASSRGTWGYT

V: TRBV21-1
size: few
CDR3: ASSKCGGRAVNEQF

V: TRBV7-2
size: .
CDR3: ASSLTNYEQY

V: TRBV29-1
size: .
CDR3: SVEGLAGPYEQY

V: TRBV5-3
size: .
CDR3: ARSLGGTSGINTGELF

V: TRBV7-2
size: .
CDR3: ASSEGLVSDTQY

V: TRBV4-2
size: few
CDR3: ASSQVFGNSHEQY

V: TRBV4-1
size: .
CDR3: ASSQVADRPNQPQH

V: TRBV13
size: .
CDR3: ASSLGTGYGYT

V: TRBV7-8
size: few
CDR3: ASSDGAGLAYEQY

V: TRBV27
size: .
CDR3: ASRYRVANPGELF

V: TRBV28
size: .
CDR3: ASSQAVNYGYT

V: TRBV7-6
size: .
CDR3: ASSLGTSSGNTIY

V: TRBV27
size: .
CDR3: ASRSGTSGRTYNEQF

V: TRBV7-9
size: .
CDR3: ASSLETGRYGYEQY

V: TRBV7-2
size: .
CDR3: ASSLAGQGSTEAF

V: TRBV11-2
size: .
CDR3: ASSLEHPRGGRARLETQY

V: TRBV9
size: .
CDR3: ASSAPGLASNEQY

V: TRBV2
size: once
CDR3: ASSAVNYGYT

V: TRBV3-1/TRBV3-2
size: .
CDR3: ASSLMNTEAF

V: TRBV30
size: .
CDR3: AWSPSGGEQY

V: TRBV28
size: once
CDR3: ASSLPGMAYGYT

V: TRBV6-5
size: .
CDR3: ASSFTSSGNTIY

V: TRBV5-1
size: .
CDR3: ASSLGSGGLGYNEQF

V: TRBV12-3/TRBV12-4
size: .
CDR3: ASSLEGLYGYT

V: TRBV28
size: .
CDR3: ASTPGTEAF

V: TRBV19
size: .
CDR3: ASRRQGGYGYT

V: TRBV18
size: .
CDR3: ASSPGAYETQY

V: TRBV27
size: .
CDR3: ASSPTSAGEQF

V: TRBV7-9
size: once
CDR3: ASSSSPQGDQPQH

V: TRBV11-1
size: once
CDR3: ASSLGPLWQF

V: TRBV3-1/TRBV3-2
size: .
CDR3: ASSQGAHHDREYNEQF

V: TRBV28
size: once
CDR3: ASSSPGQHMNTEAF

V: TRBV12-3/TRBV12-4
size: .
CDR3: ASSPQPGQPQH

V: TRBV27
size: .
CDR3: ASSGRDRGLRDEKLF